This record covers a single T cell receptor (beta chain). Sequencing used immunoSEQ multiplex PCR; TCRdb keeps in-frame clones, though not all of them. The data show 45,000 to 55,000 clones, nearly 95% seen once. This sample is drawn from a study of T cell changes during pregnancy in multiple sclerosis. The germline V gene has CDR1 MNHEY and CDR2 SVGAGI. The CDR3 has 14 residues. V lost 2 bases and J lost 2, with 10 bases in between. The source of this sequence is a female donor with multiple sclerosis, enrolled in a pregnancy study. This specimen was peripheral blood, taken in the third trimester of pregnancy. The J gene is TRBJ2-7, the V gene TRBV6-5; D is possibly TRBD1 (5 bases). DNA of the CDR3: TGTGCCAGCAGTTACCAGACAGTCCCCTACGAGCAGTACTTC. The encoded protein is CASSYQTVPYEQYF.